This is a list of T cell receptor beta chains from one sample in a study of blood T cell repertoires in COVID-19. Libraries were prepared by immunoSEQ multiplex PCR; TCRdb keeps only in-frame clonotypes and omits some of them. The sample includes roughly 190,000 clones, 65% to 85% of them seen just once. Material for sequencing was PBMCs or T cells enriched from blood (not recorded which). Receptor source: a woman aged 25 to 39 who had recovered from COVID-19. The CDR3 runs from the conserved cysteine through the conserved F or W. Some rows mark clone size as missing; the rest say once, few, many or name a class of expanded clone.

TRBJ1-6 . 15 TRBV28 CASSFSARGNSPLHF
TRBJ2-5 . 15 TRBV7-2 CASSPRTSSGETQYF
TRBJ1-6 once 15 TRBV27 CASSLLSSYNSPLHF
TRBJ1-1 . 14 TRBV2 CATETRGPNTEAFF
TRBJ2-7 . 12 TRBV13 CASSTGVGEQYF
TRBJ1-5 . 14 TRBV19 CASSIDGSDQPQHF
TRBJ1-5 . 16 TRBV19 CASSSRQGYSNQPQHF
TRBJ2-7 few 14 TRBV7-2 CASSPPGPLGEQYF
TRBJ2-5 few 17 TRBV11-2 CASSLALAGGSQETQYF
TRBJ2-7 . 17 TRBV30 CAWSHIPAAHVSYEQYF
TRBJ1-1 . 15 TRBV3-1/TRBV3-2 CASSQPSTLTFRAFF
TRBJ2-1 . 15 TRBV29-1 CSVVLLAGNYNEQFF
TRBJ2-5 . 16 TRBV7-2 CASSLRLAGGGETQYF
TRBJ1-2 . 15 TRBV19 CASNPVGFGGYGYTF
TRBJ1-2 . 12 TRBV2 CASIGTGKGYTF
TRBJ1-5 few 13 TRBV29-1 CSVGAGVNQPQHF
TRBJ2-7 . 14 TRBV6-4 CARALGQGAHEQYF
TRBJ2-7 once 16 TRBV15 CATSRDLPGQGSEQYF
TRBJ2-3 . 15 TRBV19 CASREASGSPDTQYF
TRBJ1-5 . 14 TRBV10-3 CAISDLGQGQPQHF
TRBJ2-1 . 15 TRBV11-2 CASSPSAAGHNEQFF
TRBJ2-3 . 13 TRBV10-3 CAIRPGSTDTQYF
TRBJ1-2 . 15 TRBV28 CASRLSQGGNYGYTF
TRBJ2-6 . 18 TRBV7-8 CASSAQAVTPSGANVLTF
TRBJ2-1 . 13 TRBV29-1 CSVWLAGYNEQFF
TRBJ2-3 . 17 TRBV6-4 CASSESLAGGPGDTQYF
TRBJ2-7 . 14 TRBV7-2 CASSSGTVSYEQYF
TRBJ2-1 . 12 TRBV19 CAITDESNEQFF
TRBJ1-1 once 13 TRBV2 CASRRDTNTEAFF
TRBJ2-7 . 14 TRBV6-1 CASSEGREGYEQYF
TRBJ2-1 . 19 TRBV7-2 CASSLASGGREAQGDEQFF
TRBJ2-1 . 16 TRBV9 CASSVKGLAGYNEQFF
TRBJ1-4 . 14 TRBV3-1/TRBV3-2 CASSLRTGGEKLFF
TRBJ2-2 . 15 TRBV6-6 CASSPDRANTGELFF
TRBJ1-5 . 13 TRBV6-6 CASILQGDQPQHF
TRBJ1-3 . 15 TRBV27 CASSRRLSSGNTIYF
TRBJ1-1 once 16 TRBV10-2 CASSTRDRAMNTEAFF
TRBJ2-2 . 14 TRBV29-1 CSVEDGAGTGELFF
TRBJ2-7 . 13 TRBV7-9 CASSERDTYEQYF
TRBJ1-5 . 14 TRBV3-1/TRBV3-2 CASSLTGANQPQHF
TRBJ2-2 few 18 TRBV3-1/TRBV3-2 CASSQYGLAGGLTGELFF
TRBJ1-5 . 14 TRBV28 CASARTGPHQPQHF
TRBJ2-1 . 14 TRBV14 CASSPLAGVTEQFF
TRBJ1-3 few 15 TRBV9 CASSSQTGGGNTIYF
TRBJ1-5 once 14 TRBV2 CASSAGGGNQPQHF
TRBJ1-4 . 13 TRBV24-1 CATSDFTGEKLFF
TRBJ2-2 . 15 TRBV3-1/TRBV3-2 CASSQGTGGAGELFF
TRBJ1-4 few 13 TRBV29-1 CSAEGQGNEKLFF
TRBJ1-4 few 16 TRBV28 CASSSHGQGSGEKLFF
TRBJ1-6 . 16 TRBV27 CASSLSVGGVISPLHF
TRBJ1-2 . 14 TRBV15 CATSRAGSRYGYTF
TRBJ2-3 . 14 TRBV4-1 CASTWTSLTDTQYF
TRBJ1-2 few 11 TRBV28 CAARGNYGYTF
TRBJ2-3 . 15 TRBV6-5 CASSAGTSGPDTQYF